One and the same sample provided the 5 T cell receptor beta chains below, sequenced in a study of naive and memory T cell subsets. An equimolar mix of two oligonucleotides served as the beta constant-region primer for TRBC1 and TRBC2. The ligated cDNA underwent four PCR rounds using SP2 and nested alpha and beta constant-region primers. TCRdb redid the calling of the UMI-ligation and nested PCR reads with MiXCR, one entry per CDR3 protein. This table holds 120,000 or so distinct CDR3 sequences, approximately 37% found once. The sample taken for sequencing was central memory CD4+ T cells from blood. These receptors were obtained from a human donor in good health.

The V call is TRBV5-1, the J call TRBJ2-3, with D perhaps assigned TRBD1 or TRBD2 (5 bases each). With 0 bases removed from V and 0 bases from J, the gap between germline ends came to 8 bases. CDR1 is SGHRS, CDR2 YFSETQ, per germline. CDR3 length: 15 residues. The CDR3 bases are TGCGCCAGCAGCTTGGGAGGGGATAGCACAGATACGCAGTATTTT. It codes for CASSLGGDSTDTQYF.

This clonotype was recorded a few times. The chain has TRBV27 and TRBJ2-1, with D possibly being TRBD1 or TRBD2 (5 bases each). The V and J ends lost 10 bases and 4 bases respectively, with 14 bases between them. Germline V gene sequence: CDR1 MNHEY, CDR2 SMNVEV (reference sequence). The CDR3 totals 13 residues. In DNA form, the CDR3 reads TGTGCCACCCAAATGGGACCATACAATGAGCAGTTCTTC. It translates to CATQMGPYNEQFF.

The chain employs TRBV7-6 and TRBJ1-1, with unresolved D. Germline CDR1 reads SGHVS; CDR2 reads FNYEAQ. V lost 1 base and J 4 bases, leaving 13 bases between the germline ends. The CDR3 sequence is 15 residues long. The CDR3: CASSLGLGGSTEAFF. The CDR3 nucleotides are TGTGCCAGCAGCTTAGGCTTAGGCGGCAGCACTGAAGCTTTCTTT.

This clonotype was seen ten or more times. The rearrangement uses TRBV7-9 and TRBJ2-1; 8 nucleotides align to TRBD1. The CDR3 totals 15 residues. Germline values: CDR1 SEHNR, CDR2 FQNEAQ (reference sequence). J gave up 2 bases and V 4 bases, and 4 bases lay outside the gene matches. The CDR3 here is CASSSPGQAYNEQFF. CDR3 DNA: TGTGCCAGCAGCTCCCCGGGACAGGCCTACAATGAGCAGTTCTTC.

The V call is TRBV20-1, the J call TRBJ2-7; 13 bases are shared with TRBD2. This CDR3 contains 15 residues. The V gene end was trimmed by 2 bases and the J gene end by 7 bases; junction bases not matched to a gene: 8. Germline CDR1 and CDR2: DFQATT and SNEGSKA (reference sequence). CDR3 in amino acids: CSARPGLAGVGEQYF. The CDR3 DNA reads as TGCAGTGCTAGACCCGGACTAGCGGGAGTGGGGGAGCAGTACTTC.